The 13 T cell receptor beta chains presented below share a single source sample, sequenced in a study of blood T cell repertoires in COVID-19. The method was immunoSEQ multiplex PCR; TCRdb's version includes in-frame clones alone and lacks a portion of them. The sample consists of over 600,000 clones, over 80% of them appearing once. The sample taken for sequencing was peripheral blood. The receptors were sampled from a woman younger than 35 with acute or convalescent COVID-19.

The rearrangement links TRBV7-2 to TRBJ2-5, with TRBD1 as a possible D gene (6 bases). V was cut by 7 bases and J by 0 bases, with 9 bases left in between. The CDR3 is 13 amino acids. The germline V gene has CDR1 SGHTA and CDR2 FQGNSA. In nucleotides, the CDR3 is TGTGCCAGCACTCAGGGGTACCAAGAGACCCAGTACTTC. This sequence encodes CASTQGYQETQYF.

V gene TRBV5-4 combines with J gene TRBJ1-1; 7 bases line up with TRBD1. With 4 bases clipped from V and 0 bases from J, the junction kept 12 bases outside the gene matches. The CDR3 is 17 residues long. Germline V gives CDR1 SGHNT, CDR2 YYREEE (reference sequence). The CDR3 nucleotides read TGTGCCAGCAGCCCCAGGGGATGGGACAGCTTGAACACTGAAGCTTTCTTT. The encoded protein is CASSPRGWDSLNTEAFF.

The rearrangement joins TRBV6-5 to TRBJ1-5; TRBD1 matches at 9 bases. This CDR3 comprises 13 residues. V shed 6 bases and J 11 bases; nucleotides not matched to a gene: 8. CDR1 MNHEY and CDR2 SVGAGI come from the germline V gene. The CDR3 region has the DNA TGTGCCAGCAGGGGACAGGGCGGATTGGCCCAGCATTTT. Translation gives CASRGQGGLAQHF.

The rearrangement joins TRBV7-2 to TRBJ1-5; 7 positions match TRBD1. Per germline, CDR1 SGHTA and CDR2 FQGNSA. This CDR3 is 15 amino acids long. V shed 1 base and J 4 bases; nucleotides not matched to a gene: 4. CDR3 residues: CASSLVVQGNQPQHF. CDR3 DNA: TGTGCCAGCAGCTTAGTGGTACAGGGGAATCAGCCCCAGCATTTT.

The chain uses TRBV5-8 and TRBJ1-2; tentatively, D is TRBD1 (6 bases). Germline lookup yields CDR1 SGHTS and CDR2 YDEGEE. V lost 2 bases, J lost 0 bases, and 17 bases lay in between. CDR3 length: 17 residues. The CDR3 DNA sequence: TGTGCCAGCAGCTTCAGGGGTCGGGACACCACTAACTATGGCTACACCTTC. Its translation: CASSFRGRDTTNYGYTF.

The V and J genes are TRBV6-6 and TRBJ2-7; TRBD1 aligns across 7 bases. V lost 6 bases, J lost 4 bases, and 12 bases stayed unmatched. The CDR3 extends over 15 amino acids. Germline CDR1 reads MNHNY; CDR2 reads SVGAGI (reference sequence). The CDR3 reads CASSFSLVRGYEQYF. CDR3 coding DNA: TGTGCCAGCAGCTTTTCTTTGGTCAGGGGGTACGAGCAGTACTTC.

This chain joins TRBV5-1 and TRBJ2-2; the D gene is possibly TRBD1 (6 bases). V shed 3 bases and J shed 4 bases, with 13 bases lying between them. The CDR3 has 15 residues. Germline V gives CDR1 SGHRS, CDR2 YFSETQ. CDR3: CASSSQGMGTGELFF. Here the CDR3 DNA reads TGCGCCAGCAGCTCCCAGGGGATGGGCACCGGGGAGCTGTTTTTT.

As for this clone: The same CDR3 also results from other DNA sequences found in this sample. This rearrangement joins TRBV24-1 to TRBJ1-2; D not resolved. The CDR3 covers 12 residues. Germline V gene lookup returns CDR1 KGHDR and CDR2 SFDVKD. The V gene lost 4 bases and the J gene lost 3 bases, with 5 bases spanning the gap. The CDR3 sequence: CATSDRDYGYTF. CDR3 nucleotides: TGTGCCACCAGTGACCGGGACTATGGCTACACCTTC.

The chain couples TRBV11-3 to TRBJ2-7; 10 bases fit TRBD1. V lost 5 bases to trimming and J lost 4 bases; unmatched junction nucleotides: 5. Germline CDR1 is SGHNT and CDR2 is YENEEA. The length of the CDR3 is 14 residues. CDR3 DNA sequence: TGTGCCAGCAGCCCGGGACAGGGGACTTACGAGCAGTACTTC. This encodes CASSPGQGTYEQYF.

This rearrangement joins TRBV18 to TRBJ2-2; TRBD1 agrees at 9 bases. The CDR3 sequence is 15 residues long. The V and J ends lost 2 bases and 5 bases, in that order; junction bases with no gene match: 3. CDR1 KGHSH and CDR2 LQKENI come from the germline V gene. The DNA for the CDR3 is TGTGCCAGCTCACCAATAGGGACAGGGACCGGGGAGCTGTTTTTT. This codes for CASSPIGTGTGELFF.

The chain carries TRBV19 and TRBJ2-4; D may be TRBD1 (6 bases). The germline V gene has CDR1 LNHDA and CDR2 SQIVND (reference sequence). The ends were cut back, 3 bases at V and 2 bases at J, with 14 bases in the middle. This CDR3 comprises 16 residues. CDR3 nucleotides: TGTGCCAGTAGTATCGGTTCAGGGGTCCCCAAAAACATTCAGTACTTC. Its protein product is CASSIGSGVPKNIQYF.

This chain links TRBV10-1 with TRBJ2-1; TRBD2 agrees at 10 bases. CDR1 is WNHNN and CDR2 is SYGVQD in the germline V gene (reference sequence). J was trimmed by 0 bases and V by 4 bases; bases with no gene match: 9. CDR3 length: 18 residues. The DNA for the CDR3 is TGCGCCAGCAGTGGGGCCAGAGGACTAGCGGACTCCTACAATGAGCAGTTCTTC. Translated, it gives CASSGARGLADSYNEQFF.

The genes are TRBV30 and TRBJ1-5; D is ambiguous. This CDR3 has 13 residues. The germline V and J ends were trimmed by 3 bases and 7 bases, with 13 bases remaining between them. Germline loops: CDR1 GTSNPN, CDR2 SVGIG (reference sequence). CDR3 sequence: CAWSPELRQPQHF. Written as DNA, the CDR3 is TGTGCCTGGAGCCCCGAACTGAGGCAGCCCCAGCATTTT. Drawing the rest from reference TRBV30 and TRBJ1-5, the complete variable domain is SQTIHQWPATLVQPVGSPLSLECTVEGTSNPNLYWYRQAAGRGLQLLFYSVGIGQISSEVPQNLSASRPQDRQFILSSKKLLLSDSGFYLCAWSPELRQPQHFGDGTRLSIL.